The clone carrying this TCR beta chain has just a few counts. Amplified TCR beta CDR3 regions derived from RNA transcripts. The TCR CDR3 was amplified in a first-round RT-PCR using the HTBI primer set. Using its own MiXCR run on the multiplex PCR reads, TCRdb lists one record per CDR3 protein. The repertoire consists of about 510,000 distinct CDR3 sequences, with 12% to 15% occurring once and the leading ten covering more than 11%. This specimen belongs to a study of T cells in Graves' hyperthyroidism and ophthalmopathy. The CDR3 is made up of 11 amino acids. The germline V gene has CDR1 SQVTM and CDR2 ANQGSEA. Trimming cost V 6 bases and J 6 bases, with 11 bases left between them.

The clonotype comes from a woman aged 40 to 50 with Graves' hyperthyroidism. The chain employs TRBV29-1 and TRBJ1-2; the D is unclear. Material: blood. CDR3 bases: TGCAGCGTCGACTATAGAGATGGCTACACCTTC. It is translated as CSVDYRDGYTF.